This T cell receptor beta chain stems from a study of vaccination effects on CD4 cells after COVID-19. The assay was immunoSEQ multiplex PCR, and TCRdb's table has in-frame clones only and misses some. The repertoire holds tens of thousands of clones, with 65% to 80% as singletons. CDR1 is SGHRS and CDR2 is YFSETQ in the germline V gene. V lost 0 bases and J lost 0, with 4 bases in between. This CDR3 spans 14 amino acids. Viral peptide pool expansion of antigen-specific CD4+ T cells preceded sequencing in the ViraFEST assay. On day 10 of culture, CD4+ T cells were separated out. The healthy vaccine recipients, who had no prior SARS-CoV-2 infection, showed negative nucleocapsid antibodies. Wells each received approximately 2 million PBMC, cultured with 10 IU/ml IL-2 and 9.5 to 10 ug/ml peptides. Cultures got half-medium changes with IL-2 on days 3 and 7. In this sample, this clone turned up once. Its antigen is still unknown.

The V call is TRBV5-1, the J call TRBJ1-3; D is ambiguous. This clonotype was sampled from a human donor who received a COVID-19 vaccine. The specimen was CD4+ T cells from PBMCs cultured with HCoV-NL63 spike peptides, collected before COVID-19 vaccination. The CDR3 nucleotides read TGCGCCAGCAGCTTGGTTCCCTCTGGAAACACCATATATTTT. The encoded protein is CASSLVPSGNTIYF.